This record concerns one T cell receptor (beta chain) sequence. What it binds is unknown. The study drew the donors from its 120-subject validation cohort, separate from the roughly 710-subject first cohort. The data stem from a study of cytomegalovirus exposure and HLA in healthy donors. Study-level information: A later analysis reported the 100 to 150 validation repertoires used the same platform as the approximately 650 first-cohort repertoires. Regarding the study as a whole: Cytomegalovirus status, reportedly, was diagnosed with high specificity and sensitivity by the classifier. Rarity marked most TCR sequences, yet some public TCRs occurred in many donors.

The germline V gene encodes CDR1 LGHNA and CDR2 YSLEER. V was cut by 3 bases and J by 2 bases, with 8 bases left in between. The CDR3 contains 14 residues. TCRdb keeps only in-frame clones here, not all; method: immunoSEQ multiplex PCR. The table includes more than 90,000 clones, around 88% detected once. Sequenced: PBMCs. This TCR was recovered from a man younger than 30 in good health and CMV-seronegative. The gene calls are TRBV4-3 and TRBJ2-1; possibly TRBD1 for D (6 bases). CDR3 sequence (DNA): TGCGCCAGCAGCCACCGGGACACCTACAATGAGCAGTTCTTC. This encodes CASSHRDTYNEQFF.